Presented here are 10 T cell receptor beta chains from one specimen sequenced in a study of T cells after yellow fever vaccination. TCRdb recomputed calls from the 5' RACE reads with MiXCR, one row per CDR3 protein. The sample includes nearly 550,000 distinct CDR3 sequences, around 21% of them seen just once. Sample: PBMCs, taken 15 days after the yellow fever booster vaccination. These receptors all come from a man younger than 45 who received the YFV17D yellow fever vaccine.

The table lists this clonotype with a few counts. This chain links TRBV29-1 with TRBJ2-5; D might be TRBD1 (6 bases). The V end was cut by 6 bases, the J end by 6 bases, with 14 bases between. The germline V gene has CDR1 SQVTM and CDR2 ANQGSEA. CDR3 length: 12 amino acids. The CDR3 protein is CSVPRGEKTQYF. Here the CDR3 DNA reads TGCAGCGTACCCAGGGGAGAAAAGACCCAGTACTTC.

The CDR3 loop reads CASSVAPIGTSGGQDTQYF. DNA of the CDR3: TGTGCCAGCAGCGTAGCTCCGATCGGGACTAGCGGGGGCCAAGATACGCAGTATTTT. The chain joins TRBV9 to TRBJ2-3; 14 nucleotides agree with TRBD2. CDR3 length equals 19 residues. After removal of 0 bases from V and 5 bases from J, the junction contained 11 bases not matched to a gene. From germline, CDR1 is SGDLS and CDR2 YYNGEE.

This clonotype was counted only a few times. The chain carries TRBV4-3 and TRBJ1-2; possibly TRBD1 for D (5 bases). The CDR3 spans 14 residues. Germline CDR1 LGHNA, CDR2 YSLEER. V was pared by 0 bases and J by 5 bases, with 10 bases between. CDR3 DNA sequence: TGCGCCAGCAGCCAAGATCTTCAGGGTTATGGCTACACCTTC. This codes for CASSQDLQGYGYTF.

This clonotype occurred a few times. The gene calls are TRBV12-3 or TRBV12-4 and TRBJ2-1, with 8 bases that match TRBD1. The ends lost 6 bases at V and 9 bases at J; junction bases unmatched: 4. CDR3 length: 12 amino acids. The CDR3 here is CASSDGQGEQFF. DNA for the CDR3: TGTGCCAGCAGCGACGGACAGGGTGAGCAGTTCTTC.

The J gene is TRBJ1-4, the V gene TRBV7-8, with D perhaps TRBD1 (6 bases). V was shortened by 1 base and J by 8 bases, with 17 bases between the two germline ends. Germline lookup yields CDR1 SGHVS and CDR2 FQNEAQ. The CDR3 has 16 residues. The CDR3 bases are TGTGCCAGCAGCTTAGAAGGACAGCTCAATCGGGAAAAACTGTTTTTT. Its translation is CASSLEGQLNREKLFF.

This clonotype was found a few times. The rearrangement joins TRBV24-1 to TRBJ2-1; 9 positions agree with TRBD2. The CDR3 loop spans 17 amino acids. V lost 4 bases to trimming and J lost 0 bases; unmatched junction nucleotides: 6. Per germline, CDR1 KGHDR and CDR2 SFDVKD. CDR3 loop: CATSDPIAGASYNEQFF. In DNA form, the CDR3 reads TGTGCCACCAGTGACCCCATAGCGGGAGCCTCCTACAATGAGCAGTTCTTC.

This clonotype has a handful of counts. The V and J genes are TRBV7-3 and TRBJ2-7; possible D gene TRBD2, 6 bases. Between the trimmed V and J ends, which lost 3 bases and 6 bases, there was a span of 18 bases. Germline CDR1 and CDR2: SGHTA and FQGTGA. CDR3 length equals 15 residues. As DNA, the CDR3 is TGTGCCAGCAGCTTGGTAGGAGGGGCCAGTGGCGAGCAGTACTTC. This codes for CASSLVGGASGEQYF. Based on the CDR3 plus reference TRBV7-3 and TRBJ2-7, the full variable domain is GAGVSQTPSNKVTEKGKYVELRCDPISGHTALYWYRQSLGQGPEFLIYFQGTGAADDSGLPNDRFFAVRPEGSVSTLKIQRTERGDSAVYLCASSLVGGASGEQYFGPGTRLTVT.

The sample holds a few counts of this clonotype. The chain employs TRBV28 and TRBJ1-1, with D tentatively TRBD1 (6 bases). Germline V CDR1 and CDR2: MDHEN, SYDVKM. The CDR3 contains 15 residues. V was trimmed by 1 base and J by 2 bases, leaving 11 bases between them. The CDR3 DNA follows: TGTGCCAGCAGTTTATCGGACAGATCAAACACTGAAGCTTTCTTT. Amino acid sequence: CASSLSDRSNTEAFF.

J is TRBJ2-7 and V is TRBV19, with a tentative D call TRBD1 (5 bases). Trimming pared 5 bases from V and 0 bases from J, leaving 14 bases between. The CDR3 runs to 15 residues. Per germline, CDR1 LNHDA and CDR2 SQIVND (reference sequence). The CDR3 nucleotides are TGTGCCAGTAGTGGACATGGTCCGGCCTCCTACGAGCAGTACTTC. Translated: CASSGHGPASYEQYF.

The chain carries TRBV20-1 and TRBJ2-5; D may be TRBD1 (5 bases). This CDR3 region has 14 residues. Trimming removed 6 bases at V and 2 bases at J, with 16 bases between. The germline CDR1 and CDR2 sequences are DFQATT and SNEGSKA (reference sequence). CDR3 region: CSADTVTAQETQYF. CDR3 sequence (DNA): TGCAGTGCCGATACTGTGACAGCACAAGAGACCCAGTACTTC.